Following are 19 T cell receptor beta chains from one sample sequenced in a study of control samples from healthy donors and cancer patients. Data came from immunoSEQ multiplex PCR; TCRdb stores just in-frame clones and leaves some out. The top ten hold 15% to 18% of the sample, which has some 70,000 clones, nearly 85% seen once. Sequencing was performed on blood. Receptors originate from a man aged 60 to 75 in good health.

The rearrangement joins TRBV14 to TRBJ2-3; no clear D. The CDR3 consists of 14 residues. In germline, CDR1 is SGHDN, CDR2 FVKESK. Trimming cost V 4 bases and J 2 bases, with 10 bases left between them. The DNA for the CDR3 is TGTGCCAGCAGCCCTAGAGGCCTCACAGATACGCAGTATTTT. It translates to CASSPRGLTDTQYF.

This chain connects TRBV19 to TRBJ1-5; TRBD1 aligns across 10 bases. The CDR3 runs 16 residues. Germline V gene sequence: CDR1 LNHDA, CDR2 SQIVND (reference sequence). The ends lost 9 bases at V and 0 bases at J; junction bases unmatched: 8. The CDR3 spells CASAGQGGHSNQPQHF. The CDR3 nucleotides read TGTGCCAGCGCAGGACAGGGGGGTCATAGCAATCAGCCCCAGCATTTT.

The V gene is TRBV4-3, the J gene TRBJ1-2; a possible D gene is TRBD1 (5 bases). The V gene's germline CDR1 is LGHNA and CDR2 YSLEER. V was shortened by 4 bases and J by 0 bases, with 9 bases between the two germline ends. CDR3 length: 14 amino acids. The CDR3 nucleotides are TGCGCCAGCAGCCGTGGGGGATCTAACTATGGCTACACCTTC. It specifies CASSRGGSNYGYTF.

This clone occurred once. In the same sample, other DNA sequences code for this CDR3. Written as DNA, the CDR3 is TGTGCCAGCAGTACTATGAACACTGAAGCTTTCTTT. Its translation: CASSTMNTEAFF. The chain recombines TRBV6-5 with TRBJ1-1; D gene uncertain. Germline assignment: CDR1 MNHEY and CDR2 SVGAGI. Deletions cut 5 bases from V and 0 bases from J, with 4 bases between. The CDR3 consists of 12 residues.

This chain uses TRBV18 with TRBJ2-7; no reliable D call. Trimming removed 0 bases from V and 1 base from J, with 10 bases in between. The CDR3 extends over 15 amino acids. Per the germline V gene, CDR1 is KGHSH and CDR2 is LQKENI. The CDR3 sequence: CASSPPLEQSYEQYF. CDR3 nucleotide sequence: TGTGCCAGCTCACCACCCCTGGAGCAATCCTACGAGCAGTACTTC.

The chain is built from TRBV2 and TRBJ2-7; TRBD2 agrees at 10 bases. The CDR3 length is 16 residues. V gave up 3 bases and J gave up 0 bases; unmatched junction bases: 5. The V gene's germline CDR1 is SNHLY and CDR2 FYNNEI. The CDR3 region has the DNA TGTGCCAGCAGTGAGTCGGCTAGCGGGAGCTCCTACGAGCAGTACTTC. It specifies CASSESASGSSYEQYF.

This sequence joins TRBV30 and TRBJ2-5; D call uncertain. V gave up 0 bases and J gave up 4 bases, with 15 bases separating them. The germline V gene has CDR1 GTSNPN and CDR2 SVGIG (reference sequence). The CDR3 extends over 15 amino acids. The CDR3 nucleotides are TGTGCCTGGAGTGTAACGTTAGCTCGGGCAGAGACCCAGTACTTC. Translated, it gives CAWSVTLARAETQYF.

The rearrangement links TRBV2 to TRBJ1-2, with a weak D call TRBD1 (5 bases). V was pared by 3 bases and J by 5 bases, with 10 bases between. From germline, CDR1 is SNHLY and CDR2 FYNNEI. The CDR3 runs 13 residues. The CDR3 protein is CASSDAGLYGYTF. CDR3 DNA sequence: TGTGCCAGCAGTGATGCAGGGTTATATGGCTACACCTTC.

The chain employs TRBV7-8 and TRBJ2-7; no clear D gene. Germline-derived CDR1 and CDR2 are SGHVS and FQNEAQ. The V and J ends lost 3 bases and 0 bases respectively, with 12 bases between them. The CDR3 has 15 amino acids. CDR3 bases: TGTGCCAGCAGCTTTGTAGGGCTGAGCTCCTACGAGCAGTACTTC. Protein: CASSFVGLSSYEQYF.

This chain joins TRBV4-3 and TRBJ2-2, with D perhaps given as TRBD1 or TRBD2 (7 bases each). Trimming cost V 5 bases and J 3 bases, with 13 bases left between them. The CDR3 is 15 amino acids. Germline V gene lookup returns CDR1 LGHNA and CDR2 YSLEER. CDR3 sequence (DNA): TGCGCCAGCAGCTACAGGGGAGGGGACACCGGGGAGCTGTTTTTT. Amino acid sequence: CASSYRGGDTGELFF.

This chain connects TRBV9 to TRBJ1-1; no definite D call. Germline V gene sequence: CDR1 SGDLS, CDR2 YYNGEE. V lost 2 bases, J lost 1 base, and 9 bases lay in between. The CDR3 sequence is 14 residues long. The CDR3 reads CASSVQTQNTEAFF. The CDR3 DNA reads as TGTGCCAGCAGCGTTCAAACCCAGAACACTGAAGCTTTCTTT. The variable domain in full, completed from reference TRBV9 and TRBJ1-1, reads DSGVTQTPKHLITATGQRVTLRCSPRSGDLSVYWYQQSLDQGLQFLIQYYNGEERAKGNILERFSAQQFPDLHSELNLSSLELGDSALYFCASSVQTQNTEAFFGQGTRLTVV.

V usage is TRBV11-3 and J usage is TRBJ2-5; TRBD1 might be the D (6 bases). Germline CDR1 and CDR2: SGHNT and YENEEA. The V end was cut by 6 bases, the J end by 2 bases, with 13 bases between. This CDR3 has 14 amino acids. CDR3: CASSTGRGQETQYF. The CDR3 DNA reads TGTGCCAGCAGTACGGGCAGGGGTCAAGAGACCCAGTACTTC.

In regard to this clone: The same CDR3 also results from other DNA sequences found in this sample. The chain combines TRBV9 with TRBJ2-2; D not resolved. V was cut by 0 bases and J by 7 bases, with 4 bases left in between. Looked up from germline, CDR1 is SGDLS and CDR2 is YYNGEE. The CDR3 is made up of 12 amino acids. CDR3 protein: CASSVGGGELFF. The CDR3 nucleotides are TGTGCCAGCAGCGTAGGTGGCGGGGAGCTGTTTTTT.

V is TRBV6-1 and J is TRBJ1-4, with D perhaps matching TRBD1 (5 bases). Germline CDR1 is MNHNS and CDR2 is SASEGT. The CDR3 covers 17 residues. V was cut by 2 bases and J by 6 bases, with 19 bases left in between. CDR3 residues: CASSERIGGPVHEKLFF. The CDR3 DNA reads TGTGCCAGCAGTGAAAGAATTGGGGGACCGGTTCATGAAAAACTGTTTTTT.

The rearrangement joins TRBV2 to TRBJ2-3; maybe TRBD2 (7 bases). The germline V gene encodes CDR1 SNHLY and CDR2 FYNNEI. Trimming cost V 5 bases and J 4 bases, with 19 bases left between them. CDR3 length: 16 amino acids. CDR3 bases: TGTGCCAGCAGTCTAGGGGGGGCCATTAGCGCAGATACGCAGTATTTT. Amino acid sequence: CASSLGGAISADTQYF.

This clone showed up many times. The V call is TRBV19, the J call TRBJ2-1; a possible D gene is TRBD2 (6 bases). Trimming took off 4 bases at V and 7 bases at J, with 11 bases between the two ends. CDR3 length: 13 amino acids. Germline CDR1 and CDR2: LNHDA and SQIVND (reference sequence). This CDR3 reads CASSRLVGNEQFF. The CDR3, as DNA: TGTGCCAGTAGTAGACTAGTAGGTAATGAGCAGTTCTTC. The variable domain in full, completed from reference TRBV19 and TRBJ2-1, reads DGGITQSPKYLFRKEGQNVTLSCEQNLNHDAMYWYRQDPGQGLRLIYYSQIVNDFQKGDIAEGYSVSREKKESFPLTVTSAQKNPTAFYLCASSRLVGNEQFFGPGTRLTVL.

In this sample, this clone turned up once. The chain is built from TRBV6-1 and TRBJ1-1; 12 positions agree with TRBD1. V lost 4 bases to trimming and J lost 5 bases; unmatched junction nucleotides: 8. Germline V gene sequence: CDR1 MNHNS, CDR2 SASEGT. The CDR3 runs 16 residues. The CDR3: CASSARDRGRWTEAFF. The CDR3 DNA is TGTGCCAGCAGTGCCCGGGACAGGGGGCGTTGGACTGAAGCTTTCTTT.

The J gene is TRBJ1-2, the V gene TRBV7-3, with a tentative D call TRBD1 (6 bases). The CDR3 consists of 12 residues. V was trimmed by 6 bases and J by 5 bases, leaving 10 bases between them. Looked up from germline, CDR1 is SGHTA and CDR2 is FQGTGA. The CDR3 coding sequence is TGTGCCAGCAGTCCTGGACAGTATGGCTACACCTTC. Its protein product is CASSPGQYGYTF.

The chain employs TRBV9 and TRBJ2-2; perhaps TRBD1 as D (6 bases). The CDR3 is made up of 14 amino acids. The ends were cut back, 0 bases at V and 4 bases at J, with 7 bases in the middle. From germline, CDR1 is SGDLS and CDR2 YYNGEE. In nucleotides, the CDR3 is TGTGCCAGCAGCGTAGCAGGGGTCACCGGGGAGCTGTTTTTT. Translating it yields CASSVAGVTGELFF.